This T cell receptor beta chain was identified during a study of blood T cell repertoires in COVID-19. Clones were read by immunoSEQ multiplex PCR, and TCRdb kept only the in-frame ones, dropping some. The repertoire has around 60,000 clones, approximately 88% of them found once; the top ten carry about 16%. Germline V gene sequence: CDR1 KGHSH, CDR2 LQKENI. The V gene end was trimmed by 8 bases and the J gene end by 0 bases; junction bases not matched to a gene: 9. The length of the CDR3 is 15 residues. The sample was peripheral blood. This clonotype was sampled from a man in his sixties with COVID-19, enrolled during active disease. The V gene is TRBV18, the J gene TRBJ1-1, with TRBD1 identical over 7 bases. CDR3 sequence (DNA): TGTGCCAGCACTATCTACGGGACAGTGAACACTGAAGCTTTCTTT. Protein sequence: CASTIYGTVNTEAFF.